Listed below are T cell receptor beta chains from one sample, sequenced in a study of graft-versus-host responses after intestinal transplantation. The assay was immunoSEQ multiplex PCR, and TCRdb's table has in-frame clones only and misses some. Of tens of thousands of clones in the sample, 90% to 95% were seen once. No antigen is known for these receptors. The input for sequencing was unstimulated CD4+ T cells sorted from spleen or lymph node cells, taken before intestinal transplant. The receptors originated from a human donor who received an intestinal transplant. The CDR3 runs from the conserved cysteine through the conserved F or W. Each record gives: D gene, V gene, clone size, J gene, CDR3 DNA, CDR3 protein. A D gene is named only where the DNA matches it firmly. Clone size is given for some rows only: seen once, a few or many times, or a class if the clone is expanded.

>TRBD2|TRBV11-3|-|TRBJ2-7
TGTGCCAGCAGCCGGGGGGGGACAGAGCAGTACTTC
CASSRGGTEQYF
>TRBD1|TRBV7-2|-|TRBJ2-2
TGTGCCAGCAGCTGGCGACAGGGAGTGGCCGGGGAGCTGTTTTTT
CASSWRQGVAGELFF
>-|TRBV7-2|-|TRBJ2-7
TGTGCCAGCAGCCCTGACATCTACGAGCAGTACTTC
CASSPDIYEQYF
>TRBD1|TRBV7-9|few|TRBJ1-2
TGTGCCAGCAGCTTTATAGGTCCGACAGGGCCGATCTATGGCTACACCTTC
CASSFIGPTGPIYGYTF
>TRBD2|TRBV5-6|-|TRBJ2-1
TGTGCCAGCAGCCGGGTGGGACTAGCGGGGATCTCCTACAATGAGCAGTTCTTC
CASSRVGLAGISYNEQFF
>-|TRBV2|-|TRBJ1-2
TGTGCCAGCAGCATTAGGACAGCCTATGGCTACACCTTC
CASSIRTAYGYTF
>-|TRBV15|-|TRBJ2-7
TGTGCCACCAGCAGAGACCATTTGCTGCCTCGTCGGTACGAGCAGTACTTC
CATSRDHLLPRRYEQYF
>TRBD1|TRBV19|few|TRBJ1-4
TGTGCCAGTAGTGGACAGGCCTCAGCAACTAATGAAAAACTGTTTTTT
CASSGQASATNEKLFF
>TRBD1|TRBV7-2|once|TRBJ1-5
TGTGCCAGCAGCTTCGACAGGGGTATGAAGGGTCAGCCCCAGCATTTT
CASSFDRGMKGQPQHF
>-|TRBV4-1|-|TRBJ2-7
TGCGCCAGCAGCCAAGATCCCCGACAGGTTCGGAGCTCCTACGAGCAGTACTTC
CASSQDPRQVRSSYEQYF
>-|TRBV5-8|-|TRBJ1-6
TGTGCCAGCAGTTTTACGAGGGATTCACCCCTCCACTTT
CASSFTRDSPLHF
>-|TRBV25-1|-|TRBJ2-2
TGTGCCAGCAGTGCAGGCGGGACAGACACCGGGGAGCTGTTTTTT
CASSAGGTDTGELFF
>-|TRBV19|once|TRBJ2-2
TGTGCCAGTAGTGGGAACAGGGCCCTCTTCCAGGCGAACACCGGGGAGCTGTTTTTT
CASSGNRALFQANTGELFF
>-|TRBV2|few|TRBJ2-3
TGTGCCAGCAACCATGGCAGGGGGGTAGATACGCAGTATTTT
CASNHGRGVDTQYF
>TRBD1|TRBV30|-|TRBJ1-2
TGTGCCTGGAGTGTAGGGACAGGGGGAGTAGATGGCTACACCTTC
CAWSVGTGGVDGYTF
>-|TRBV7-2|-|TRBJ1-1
TGTGCCAGCAGCCATGACGGGGGAATGAACACTGAAGCTTTCTTT
CASSHDGGMNTEAFF
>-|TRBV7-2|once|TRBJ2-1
TGTGCCAGCAGCCCGGTCAGGGACTCCTACAATGAGCAGTTCTTC
CASSPVRDSYNEQFF
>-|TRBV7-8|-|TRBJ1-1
TGTGCCAGCATTTTTGGAGGGATGAACACTGAAGCTTTCTTT
CASIFGGMNTEAFF
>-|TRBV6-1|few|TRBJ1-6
TGTGCCAGCAGCGAGACAGCTTCCTCACCCCTCCACTTT
CASSETASSPLHF
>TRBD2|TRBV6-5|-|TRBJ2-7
TGTGCCAGCAGTCTCATAGCGGGGGGCGCCTACGAGCAGTACTTC
CASSLIAGGAYEQYF
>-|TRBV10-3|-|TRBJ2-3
TGTGCCACCGAGGACAGTAGCACAGATACGCAGTATTTT
CATEDSSTDTQYF
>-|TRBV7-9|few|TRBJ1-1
TGTGCCAGCAGCTTAGGACGGACTAAGAACACTGAAGCTTTCTTT
CASSLGRTKNTEAFF
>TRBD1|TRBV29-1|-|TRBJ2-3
TGCAGCGTCCCCTCACGGGACAGCTTCACTAGCACAGATACGCAGTATTTT
CSVPSRDSFTSTDTQYF
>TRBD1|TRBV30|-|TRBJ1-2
TGTGCCTGGAGTACCGGGACAGGGGTCGGCTATGGCTACACCTTC
CAWSTGTGVGYGYTF
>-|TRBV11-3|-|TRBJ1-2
TGTGCCAGCAGCGGAGACAGCTCCTATGGCTACACCTTC
CASSGDSSYGYTF
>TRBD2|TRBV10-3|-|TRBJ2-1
TGTGCCATCAGTGGTCCTAGCGGGGGGGCCGGGAATGAGCAGTTCTTC
CAISGPSGGAGNEQFF
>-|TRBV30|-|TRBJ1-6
TGTGCCTGGAGGAAAAGCGGGAGGGTCTATAATTCACCCCTCCACTTT
CAWRKSGRVYNSPLHF
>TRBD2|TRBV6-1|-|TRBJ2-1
TGTGCCAGCAGTGAAAAATTAGCGGGGTTTTACAATGAGCAGTTCTTC
CASSEKLAGFYNEQFF
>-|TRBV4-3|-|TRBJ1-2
TGCGCCAGCAGCCAAGACAGGACTAACTATGGCTACACCTTC
CASSQDRTNYGYTF
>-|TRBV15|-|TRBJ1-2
TGTGCCACCAGCAGGGGGGAGCGACGGACAGCCTATGGCTACACCTTC
CATSRGERRTAYGYTF
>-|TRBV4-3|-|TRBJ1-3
TGCGCCAGCAGCCAAGATCCGGGGTCAGGAAACACCATATATTTT
CASSQDPGSGNTIYF
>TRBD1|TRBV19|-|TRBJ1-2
TGTGCCAGTAGTATAGCGGGACAGGATGGCTACACCTTC
CASSIAGQDGYTF
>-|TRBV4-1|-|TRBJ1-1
TGCGCCAGCAGGGCAGGGGTAAACACTGAAGCTTTCTTT
CASRAGVNTEAFF
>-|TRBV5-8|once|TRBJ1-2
TGTGCCAGCAGCTTCCGGGACACAGGCTACACCTTC
CASSFRDTGYTF
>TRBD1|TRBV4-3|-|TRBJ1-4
TGCGCCAGCAGCCAATTATCGCAGGGGGCGGGAGAAAAACTGTTTTTT
CASSQLSQGAGEKLFF
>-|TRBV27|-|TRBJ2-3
TGTGCCAGCAGTTTCAGCGGACAGCAAGTCACAGATACGCAGTATTTT
CASSFSGQQVTDTQYF
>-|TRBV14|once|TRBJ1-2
TGTGCCAGCAGCCAAGGGGGCTACTATGGCTACACCTTC
CASSQGGYYGYTF
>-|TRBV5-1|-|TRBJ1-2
TGCGCCAGCAGTTTCAGTCTGGGGGCAACTGGCTACACCTTC
CASSFSLGATGYTF
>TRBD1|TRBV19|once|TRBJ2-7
TGTGCCAGTAGTACCGGGACAGGGATTCAAGAGCAGTACTTC
CASSTGTGIQEQYF
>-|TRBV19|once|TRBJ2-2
TGTGCCAGTAGTATGATCGAGGGCACCGGGGAGCTGTTTTTT
CASSMIEGTGELFF
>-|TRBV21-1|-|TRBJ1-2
TGTGCCAGCAGCAAAGAACCGGACAGCGACTATGGCTACACCTTC
CASSKEPDSDYGYTF
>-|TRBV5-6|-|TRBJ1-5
TGTGCCAGCAGCTCAGCCGGGGGTAGCAATCAGCCCCAGCATTTT
CASSSAGGSNQPQHF
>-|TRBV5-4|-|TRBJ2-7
TGTGCCAGCAGCTCCCCGGGTAGCGCGTACGAGCAGTACTTC
CASSSPGSAYEQYF
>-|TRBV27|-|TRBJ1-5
TGTGCCAGCAGTCCACTTTACGGGGTGAATCAGCCCCAGCATTTT
CASSPLYGVNQPQHF
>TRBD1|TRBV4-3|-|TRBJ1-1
TGCGCCAGCAGCCAAGTCAGGGGGGTTACTGAAGCTTTCTTT
CASSQVRGVTEAFF
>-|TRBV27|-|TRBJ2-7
TGTGCCAGCAGTTTTACCAGAATTCCCTACGAGCAGTACTTC
CASSFTRIPYEQYF
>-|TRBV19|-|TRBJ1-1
TGTGCCAGTAGTATAGGACAGAGAATGAACACTGAAGCTTTCTTT
CASSIGQRMNTEAFF
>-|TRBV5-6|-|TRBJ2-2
TGTGCCAGCAGCTTGGACCGGAGCGGGGAGCTGTTTTTT
CASSLDRSGELFF
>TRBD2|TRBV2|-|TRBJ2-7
TGTGCCAGCAGTAAGGGACTAGCGGGGCAAGCCTACGAGCAGTACTTC
CASSKGLAGQAYEQYF
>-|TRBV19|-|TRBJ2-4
TGTGCCAGTAGTATAGGGCAGTTAGCCAAAAACATTCAGTACTTC
CASSIGQLAKNIQYF
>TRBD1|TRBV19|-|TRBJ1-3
TGTGCCGCATCAAGGAGGGTTGGGACAGGGGGAAACACCATATATTTT
CAASRRVGTGGNTIYF
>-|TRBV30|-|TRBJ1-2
TGTGCCTGGACTACCCCCGGGGGAGCTAACTATGGCTACACCTTC
CAWTTPGGANYGYTF
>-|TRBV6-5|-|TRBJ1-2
TGTGCCAGCAGTTCCCCCCAGACTGCCTATGGCTACACCTTC
CASSSPQTAYGYTF